A single sample is the source of the 12 T cell receptor beta chains below, sequenced in a study of blood T cells in healthy people across ages. Together with a sample-barcoded 5' primer, a J-beta primer mix was included in a second PCR lasting roughly 6 to 12 cycles. A single record per CDR3 protein comes from TCRdb applying MiXCR to the 5' RACE reads. The table has around 1,100,000 distinct CDR3 sequences, 35% to 40% seen once. Sequenced input: blood. The receptors come from a young man in good health.

This clonotype was found many times. The chain has TRBV20-1 and TRBJ1-5; no clear D. The V gene's germline CDR1 is DFQATT and CDR2 SNEGSKA (reference sequence). V lost 3 bases and J 4 bases, leaving 13 bases between the germline ends. The CDR3 loop spans 14 amino acids. CDR3 nucleotides: TGCAGTGCTAGGCGAAGGGTCGTTAATCAGCCCCAGCATTTT. Translating it yields CSARRRVVNQPQHF.

The chain combines TRBV7-9 with TRBJ2-3, with a tentative D call TRBD2 (5 bases). Germline V lookup: CDR1 SEHNR, CDR2 FQNEAQ (reference sequence). Trimming removed 8 bases at V and 6 bases at J, with 15 bases between. CDR3 length: 13 amino acids. The CDR3 sequence: CASGPGFVDTQYF. CDR3 sequence (DNA): TGTGCCAGCGGACCGGGGTTTGTGGATACGCAGTATTTT.

This clonotype has more than one count but fewer than ten. The J gene is TRBJ2-6, the V gene TRBV7-9; tentative D call: TRBD2 (5 bases). CDR1 SEHNR and CDR2 FQNEAQ come from the germline V gene (reference sequence). The CDR3 length is 12 residues. The CDR3 DNA reads as TGTATAGTCGGGGCTGGGGCCAACGTCCTGACTTTC. Encoded protein: CIVGAGANVLTF.

Comment on this clonotype: This may come from a read error, since a much larger clone is one base off. This chain connects TRBV24-1 to TRBJ2-1; perhaps TRBD2 as D (6 bases). The V end lost 3 bases, the J end lost 9 bases, and 11 bases lay between the germline ends. The germline V gene encodes CDR1 KGHDR and CDR2 SFDVKD. CDR3 size: 13 residues. CDR3: CATSDRWGGEQFF. In nucleotides, the CDR3 is TGTGCCACCAGTGATCGCTGGGGAGGTGAGCAGTTCTTC.

The chain couples TRBV4-2 to TRBJ2-1; possible D gene TRBD1, 5 bases. The J call may be faulty, since TRBJ2-7 better matches the DNA end. This CDR3 has 16 amino acids. Germline V gives CDR1 LGHNA, CDR2 YNFKEQ. The DNA of the CDR3 is TGTGCCAGCAGCCGGACACTGGGTAGCTCCTACAATGAGCAGTACTTC. Encoded protein: CASSRTLGSSYNEQYF.

This clonotype has more than one count but fewer than ten. The chain couples TRBV2 to TRBJ2-5, with a tentative D call TRBD2 (5 bases). The germline CDR1 and CDR2 sequences are SNHLY and FYNNEI. The CDR3 is 14 residues long. The V and J ends lost 8 bases and 3 bases respectively, with 16 bases between them. This CDR3 reads CASFKRGNEETQYF. The CDR3 region has the DNA TGTGCCAGCTTCAAACGAGGGAACGAAGAGACCCAGTACTTC. Drawing the rest from reference TRBV2 and TRBJ2-5, the complete variable domain is EPEVTQTPSHQVTQMGQEVILRCVPISNHLYFYWYRQILGQKVEFLVSFYNNEISEKSEIFDDQFSVERPDGSNFTLKIRSTKLEDSAMYFCASFKRGNEETQYFGPGTRLLVL.

V and J are TRBV5-1 and TRBJ2-6; tentative D call: TRBD1 (5 bases). Per germline, CDR1 SGHRS and CDR2 YFSETQ. Trimming left V 4 bases short and J 0 bases short, with 11 bases between. This CDR3 has 16 amino acids. CDR3 residues: CASSPDSSSGANVLTF. CDR3 DNA sequence: TGCGCCAGCAGCCCCGACAGCTCCTCTGGGGCCAACGTCCTGACTTTC.

This clonotype was observed a few times. This rearrangement joins TRBV6-5 to TRBJ2-1, with unresolved D. Trimming cost V 4 bases and J 5 bases, with 12 bases left between them. The CDR3 runs to 14 residues. Germline CDR1 and CDR2: MNHEY and SVGAGI. This CDR3 reads CASSSPRSNNEQFF. The CDR3 DNA is TGTGCCAGCAGTTCCCCCCGCAGTAACAATGAGCAGTTCTTC.

This clonotype has more than one count but fewer than ten. This chain joins TRBV10-3 and TRBJ2-3; D is possibly TRBD1 (5 bases). This CDR3 comprises 15 residues. CDR1 and CDR2 (germline): ENHRY, SYGVKD. Trimming removed 6 bases from V and 2 bases from J, with 15 bases in between. This CDR3 reads CAISLQEINTDTQYF. For the CDR3, the DNA is TGTGCCATCAGCTTACAGGAAATCAACACAGATACGCAGTATTTT.

V is TRBV19 and J is TRBJ2-7, with D perhaps matching TRBD2 (6 bases). Per germline, CDR1 LNHDA and CDR2 SQIVND (reference sequence). The CDR3 is 14 amino acids. V lost 6 bases and J 5 bases, leaving 17 bases between the germline ends. The CDR3 sequence is CASSHRGGNHEQYF. Written as DNA, the CDR3 is TGTGCCAGTAGCCACCGTGGAGGGAACCACGAGCAGTACTTC. The variable domain in full, completed from reference TRBV19 and TRBJ2-7, reads DGGITQSPKYLFRKEGQNVTLSCEQNLNHDAMYWYRQDPGQGLRLIYYSQIVNDFQKGDIAEGYSVSREKKESFPLTVTSAQKNPTAFYLCASSHRGGNHEQYFGPGTRLTVT.

This chain links TRBV18 with TRBJ1-3; unclear D gene. CDR1 and CDR2 (germline): KGHSH, LQKENI. CDR3 length: 15 residues. V shed 4 bases and J shed 0 bases, with 10 bases lying between them. CDR3 nucleotides: TGTGCCAGCTCACGGGCGGCCGTCTCTGGAAACACCATATATTTT. Residues: CASSRAAVSGNTIYF.

The sample holds a few counts of this clonotype. This chain connects TRBV15 to TRBJ1-4, with D possibly being TRBD1 (6 bases). This CDR3 is 15 amino acids long. Trimming took 9 bases from V and 3 from J, leaving 17 bases between them. The germline V gene encodes CDR1 LNHNV and CDR2 YYDKDF (reference sequence). CDR3 sequence: CATTRRGSANEKLFF. The CDR3 DNA reads TGTGCCACGACGCGAAGGGGGTCAGCTAATGAAAAACTGTTTTTT.